A single sample gave rise to the 9 T cell receptor beta chains below, sequenced in a study of blood T cells in healthy people across ages. A second PCR, run for 7 to 11 cycles, used a sample-barcoded 5' primer plus a J-beta primer mix. One entry per CDR3 protein, called by TCRdb with MiXCR from the 5' RACE reads. The table has some 1.7 million distinct CDR3 sequences, approximately 30% seen once. Source material: blood. The receptors here all came from a woman in her thirties in good health.

The table lists this clonotype with a few counts. J is TRBJ1-1 and V is TRBV9; a possible D gene is TRBD1 (5 bases). V lost 0 bases and J lost 10, with 13 bases in between. Germline V lookup: CDR1 SGDLS, CDR2 YYNGEE. The CDR3 runs to 13 residues. The CDR3 is CASSVGGGTRAFF. The CDR3, as DNA: TGTGCCAGCAGCGTAGGTGGGGGGACTAGAGCTTTCTTT. Full variable domain (remainder filled in from reference TRBV9 and TRBJ1-1): DSGVTQTPKHLITATGQRVTLRCSPRSGDLSVYWYQQSLDQGLQFLIQYYNGEERAKGNILERFSAQQFPDLHSELNLSSLELGDSALYFCASSVGGGTRAFFGQGTRLTVV.

This clonotype was observed a single time. CDR3 residues: CASSIRQGLVIGTQYF. The CDR3 DNA follows: TGTGCCAGCAGCATTCGACAGGGGCTCGTCATAGGGACCCAGTACTTC. The chain is built from TRBV7-6 and TRBJ2-5, with 8 positions matching TRBD1. Germline CDR1 reads SGHVS; CDR2 reads FNYEAQ. The CDR3 extends over 16 amino acids. The V gene end was trimmed by 5 bases and the J gene end by 7 bases; junction bases not matched to a gene: 15.

CDR3 sequence reads: CSARGETSEYNEQFF. The CDR3, as DNA: TGCAGTGCTAGAGGTGAGACTAGCGAATACAATGAGCAGTTCTTC. The chain joins TRBV20-1 to TRBJ2-1, with TRBD2 matching over 8 bases. This CDR3 has 15 amino acids. The germline V gene encodes CDR1 DFQATT and CDR2 SNEGSKA (reference sequence). The junction had 6 bases not matched to a gene; V was cut back by 1 base and J by 4 bases.

The chain employs TRBV7-2 and TRBJ1-5; 7 bases match TRBD1. Germline CDR1 SGHTA, CDR2 FQGNSA. The CDR3 sequence is 17 residues long. Unmatched junction bases numbered 11, after V lost 5 bases and J lost 1 base. CDR3 sequence reads: CASSPYRGAGSNQPQHF. The CDR3 DNA reads TGTGCCAGCAGCCCATACAGGGGCGCGGGAAGCAATCAGCCCCAGCATTTT.

On this clonotype: One end of the junction is discordant with germline, which a read error may explain. This rearrangement joins TRBV2 to TRBJ2-5; D may correspond to TRBD1 or TRBD2 (5 bases each). TRBJ2-7 explains the end of the DNA better; the J call may be wrong. This CDR3 contains 15 residues. Germline assignment: CDR1 SNHLY and CDR2 FYNNEI. As DNA, the CDR3 is TGTGTCAGCAGTGAAGCGTGGGGGATTCTTTCCGAGCAGTACTTC. Translating it yields CVSSEAWGILSEQYF.

V is TRBV6-2 or TRBV6-3 and J is TRBJ1-2; D is perhaps TRBD1 (6 bases). The CDR3 is 16 residues long. CDR1 MNHEY and CDR2 SVGEGT come from the germline V gene. V lost 2 bases and J lost 8, with 21 bases in between. This CDR3 reads CASSYGWGGQTSGYTF. The CDR3 bases are TGTGCCAGCAGTTACGGGTGGGGTGGACAGACGAGCGGCTACACCTTC.

This clonotype was seen a few times. The junction shows a germline mismatch at one end, possibly a read error. The chain recombines TRBV20-1 with TRBJ2-6, with D perhaps matching TRBD1 (5 bases). The CDR3 spans 15 residues. Germline V gene lookup returns CDR1 DFQATT and CDR2 SNEGSKA (reference sequence). DNA for the CDR3: TGCAGTGCTAGAAACGTTAAGTCTGGGGCCACCGTCCTGACTTTC. Translation gives CSARNVKSGATVLTF.

This chain connects TRBV6-6 to TRBJ2-1; 7 bases are shared with TRBD2. CDR3 length equals 16 residues. The V segment lost 7 bases and the J segment 6 bases; nucleotides outside the gene matches: 15. CDR1 is MNHNY and CDR2 is SVGAGI in the germline V gene (reference sequence). The CDR3 DNA is TGTGCCAGCACCGTGAGCCGGGACGGGAGGTCCAATGAGCAGTTCTTC. The encoded protein is CASTVSRDGRSNEQFF.

This clonotype was counted only a few times. The chain uses TRBV20-1 and TRBJ2-6; 8 nucleotides agree with TRBD2. V was pared by 1 base and J by 3 bases, with 8 bases of the junction left unmatched. From germline, CDR1 is DFQATT and CDR2 SNEGSKA (reference sequence). The CDR3 length is 17 residues. CDR3 nucleotide sequence: TGCAGTGCTAGAGTAAGCGGGAGCGCTTATGGGGCCAACGTCCTGACTTTC. The encoded protein is CSARVSGSAYGANVLTF.